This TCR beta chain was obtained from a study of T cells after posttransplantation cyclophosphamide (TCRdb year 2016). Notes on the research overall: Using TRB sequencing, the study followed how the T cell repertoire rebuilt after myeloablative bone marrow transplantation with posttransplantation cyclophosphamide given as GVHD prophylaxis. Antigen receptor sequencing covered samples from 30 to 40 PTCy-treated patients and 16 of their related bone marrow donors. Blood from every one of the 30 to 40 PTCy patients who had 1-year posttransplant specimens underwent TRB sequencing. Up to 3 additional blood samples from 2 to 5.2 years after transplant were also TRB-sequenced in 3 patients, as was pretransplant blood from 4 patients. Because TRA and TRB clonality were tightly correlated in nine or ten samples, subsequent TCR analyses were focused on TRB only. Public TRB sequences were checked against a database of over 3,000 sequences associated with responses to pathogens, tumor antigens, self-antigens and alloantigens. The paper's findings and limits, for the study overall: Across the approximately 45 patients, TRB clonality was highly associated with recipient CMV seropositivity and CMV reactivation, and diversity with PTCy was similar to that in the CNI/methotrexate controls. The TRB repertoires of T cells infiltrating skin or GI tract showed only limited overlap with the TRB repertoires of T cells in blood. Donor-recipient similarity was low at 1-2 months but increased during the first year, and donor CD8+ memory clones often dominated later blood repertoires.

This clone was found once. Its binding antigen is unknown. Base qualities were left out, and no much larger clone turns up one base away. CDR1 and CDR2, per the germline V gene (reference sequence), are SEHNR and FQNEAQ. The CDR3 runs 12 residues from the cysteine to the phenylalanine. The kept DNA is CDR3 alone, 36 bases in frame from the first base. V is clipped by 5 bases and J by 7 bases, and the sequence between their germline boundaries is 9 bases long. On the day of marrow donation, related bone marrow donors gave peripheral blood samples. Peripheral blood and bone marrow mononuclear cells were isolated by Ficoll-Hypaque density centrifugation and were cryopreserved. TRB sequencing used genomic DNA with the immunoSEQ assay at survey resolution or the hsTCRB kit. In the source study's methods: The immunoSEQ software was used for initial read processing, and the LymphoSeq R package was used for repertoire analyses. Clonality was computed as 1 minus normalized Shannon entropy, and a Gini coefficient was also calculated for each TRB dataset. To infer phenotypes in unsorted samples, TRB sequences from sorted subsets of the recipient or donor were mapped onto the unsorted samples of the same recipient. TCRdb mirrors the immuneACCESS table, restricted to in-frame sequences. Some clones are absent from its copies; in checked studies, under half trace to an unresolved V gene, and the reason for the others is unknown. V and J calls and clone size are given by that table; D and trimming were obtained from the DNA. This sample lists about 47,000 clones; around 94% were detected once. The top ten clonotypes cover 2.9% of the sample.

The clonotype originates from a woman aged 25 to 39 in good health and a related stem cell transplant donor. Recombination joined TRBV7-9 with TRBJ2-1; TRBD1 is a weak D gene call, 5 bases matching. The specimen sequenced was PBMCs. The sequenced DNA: TGTGCCAGCAGCAGACAGAAGAATGAGCAGTTCTTC. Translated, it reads CASSRQKNEQFF.